This passage covers 5 T cell receptor beta chains from one sample sequenced in a study of T cell repertoires in cytomegalovirus infection. TCRdb called the reads again in MiXCR, with one record for every CDR3 protein. The sample lists about 300,000 distinct CDR3 sequences, about a tenth occurring once. What was sequenced was PBMCs. Receptor source: a human donor in good health (CMV status not recorded). Some clones in this sample may be carry-over from other donors' samples.

This clonotype was seen ten or more times. The rearrangement uses TRBV5-5 and TRBJ2-1; 8 bases are a match to TRBD1. The V segment lost 0 bases and the J segment 6 bases; nucleotides outside the gene matches: 11. CDR1 and CDR2 from the germline V gene are SGHKS and YYEKEE (reference sequence). This CDR3 comprises 17 residues. The CDR3, as DNA: TGTGCCAGCAGCTTGGGACAGGGGCCCTATTTTTCCAATGAGCAGTTCTTC. It codes for CASSLGQGPYFSNEQFF.

This clonotype turned up a few times. The rearrangement joins TRBV20-1 to TRBJ2-3; weak D call: TRBD2 (6 bases). Per the germline V gene, CDR1 is DFQATT and CDR2 is SNEGSKA (reference sequence). The V end lost 6 bases, the J end lost 11 bases, and 15 bases lay between the germline ends. There are 11 residues in the CDR3. In DNA form, the CDR3 reads TGCAGTGCCGAATTTCGGGACTTGCAGTATTTT. Translation gives CSAEFRDLQYF.

This clonotype was observed many times. This chain links TRBV4-1 with TRBJ1-1; 8 bases fit TRBD1. V was clipped by 2 bases and J by 4 bases; unmatched bases: 6. The CDR3 is made up of 15 amino acids. CDR1 and CDR2 from the germline V gene are MGHRA and YSYEKL. The CDR3 here is CASSQTDRGVTEAFF. CDR3 coding DNA: TGCGCCAGCAGCCAAACCGACAGGGGTGTCACTGAAGCTTTCTTT.

This clonotype has a count of ten or more. V is TRBV6-2 or TRBV6-3 and J is TRBJ2-2, with D perhaps TRBD1 (6 bases). There are 14 residues in the CDR3. Per the germline V gene, CDR1 is MNHEY and CDR2 is SVGEGT. Deletions cut 10 bases from V and 3 bases from J, with 15 bases between. The CDR3 DNA reads TGTGCCATATCTGGGGGCAGGTACACCGGGGAGCTGTTTTTT. Translating it yields CAISGGRYTGELFF.

CDR3 DNA sequence: TGTGCCAGCAGCCCGGGGGGGCTAGGAGCGATTGAGCAGTTCTTC. Amino acid sequence: CASSPGGLGAIEQFF. V and J are TRBV7-9 and TRBJ2-1; TRBD2 matches 8 bases. The CDR3 is made up of 15 amino acids. V was pared by 5 bases and J by 9 bases, with 12 bases of the junction left unmatched. Germline lookup yields CDR1 SEHNR and CDR2 FQNEAQ (reference sequence).